This T cell receptor beta chain is drawn from a study of shared clonotypes between healthy human individuals (dated by TCRdb to about 2020). For the study in its entirety: The cohort included three men and a couple of women between 18 and 49 years of age. To estimate repertoire size and how much clonotypes are shared between individuals, the study performed deep sequencing of blood TCR repertoires from five healthy adults. To increase sequencing depth and limit assay-specific biases, different laboratories used diverse techniques to prepare libraries and sequence TCR repertoires. Leukapheresis yielded between about 0.85 and 9.5 billion PBMCs per donor.

In its sample, this clone was seen many times. No cognate antigen has been identified for it. Base qualities are missing; no much larger clone stands one base away. Using the deep immunoSEQ assay, TCR CDR3 regions were amplified from genomic DNA by multiplex PCR. Genomic DNA extracted from each cell subset was distributed evenly over all wells of several immunoSEQ 96-well plates, and each plate served as one replicate. For unsorted PBMC, each replicate PCR was loaded with approximately 300 ng genomic DNA, equivalent to around 30,000 T cell genomes. Genomic DNA from unsorted PBMC was sequenced over ten immunoSEQ deep assay plates. Purified libraries were quantified with a Qubit 3.0 fluorometer, sized on a Bioanalyzer 2100, and re-quantified with the KAPA Library Quantification kit. Each immunoSEQ 96-well plate was sequenced on its own single-read 150-cycle Illumina NextSeq 550 flow cell. Per the source publication's procedure: Because only junctional sequences without quality scores were contained in the immunoSEQ output, filtering matching that applied to full-length reads could not be performed. Sequences were annotated with PyIR, a Python wrapper for IgBLAST v1.9, and V/J genes and CDR3 were assigned using IMGT germline references. Any read was removed if the V/J assignment was weak (E-value above 1e-6), the CDR3 was missing, or the read contained stop codons, out-of-frame junctions, or ambiguous translated residues. A V3J clonotype was defined by an identical inferred V gene, J gene, and CDR3 amino acid sequence. Percentage overlap between repertoires was computed as shared unique clonotypes divided by the size of the smaller repertoire. Three approaches were used to assess repertoire richness: RTK rarefaction, the Chao1 estimator, and Recon v2.1 estimates of unobserved clonotypes. Imported from immuneACCESS, the table was reduced by TCRdb to in-frame sequences with V and J called. These copies leave out some clones; in studies compared against another copy, an unresolved V gene accounts for under half, and the cause of the remainder is not known. V and J calls and clone size come straight from that table; D and trimming were deduced from the DNA. This sample comprises about 500,000 clones, about 74% of them detected only once. Clones ranked in the top ten supply approximately 12% of the sample.

On the study overall, not on this receptor specifically: Sampling was restricted to blood, and TCR repertoires in tissues likely differ from the TCR repertoires found in blood. Pairwise subsampling indicated that sequencing depth was expected to affect the degree of clonotype sharing among donors. Because the study included a small number of donors, the genetic and exposure-history diversity represented was limited.

CDR3 length: 11 amino acids, cysteine to phenylalanine. The retained sequence is limited to the CDR3, 33 bases, with the frame set at the first base. The CDR1 and CDR2 encoded by the germline V gene are ENHRY and SYGVKD. Trimming takes 2 bases from V and 7 bases from J, and the germline ends sit 6 bases apart. The donors were healthy, HIV-negative adults with no recently reported acute infections or vaccinations. Every donor was a Caucasian adult living in Nashville, Tennessee, USA. For unsorted samples, roughly 91 million PBMCs were counted, and genomic DNA was extracted using the QIAamp DNA Blood Mini kit. After blood collection by leukapheresis, PBMCs were isolated using Ficoll-Histopaque density gradient centrifugation and then cryopreserved in the vapor phase of liquid nitrogen.

The clonotype was recovered from a woman aged 40 to 50 in good health. Some clones in this sample may be carry-over from other donors' samples. The sequence joins TRBV10-3 to TRBJ2-7; the D gene identity is not certain. Specimen: PBMCs. The CDR3 sequence is CAISEEGEQYF. The bases are TGTGCCATCAGTGAGGAAGGGGAGCAGTACTTC.